What follows describes a single T cell receptor (beta chain). Its binding antigen is unknown. Per-nucleotide qualities are absent, and no much larger clonotype sits a single base away. The record originates from a study of T-cell memory formation after mild COVID-19 listed by TCRdb under 2021. General notes on the study: TCR sequence clusters from the two donors were found to be largely donor specific. The cohort comprised two young, previously healthy adult volunteers, one female and one male. T-cell clones expanding and contracting after mild COVID-19 in two donors were tracked by longitudinal TCRalpha and TCRbeta repertoire sequencing.

What the research found in general, with its limitations: Whether the second-wave clones peaking on day 37 were SARS-CoV-2 specific was not confirmed. From day 15 to 85, contracting clones showed balanced CD4/CD8 phenotypes, whereas a second wave of clones that expanded from day 15 to 37 leaned towards CD4+. Contracting CD4+ clones appeared mostly in the CM and EM memory subsets, whereas CD8+ clones were enriched in EMRA. The study covered only two mild cases, and larger cohorts including severe cases with pre-infection samples were considered necessary. Some responding clones were found in pre-infection memory, which suggests that pre-existing cross-reactive memory T cells took part in the SARS-CoV-2 response.

PBMCs were isolated by Ficoll-Paque density gradient centrifugation. Sequencing took place on an Illumina NovaSeq 6000. TCRalpha and TCRbeta cDNA libraries were constructed by 5'RACE with constant-segment primers, with sample barcodes and unique molecular identifiers being introduced. Trizol reagent was used to extract RNA from every sample. Library amplification was performed in two PCR steps, and a second sample barcode and Illumina TruSeq adapters were introduced in the second step. The libraries were sequenced on an Illumina NovaSeq using 2 x 150 bp paired-end reads. Processing in the source paper ran as follows. The reads were demultiplexed and collapsed into UMI-guided consensus sequences using migec v1.2.7. Using mixcr v2.1.11, the UMI consensuses were aligned to TRA and TRB V and J templates and assembled into clonotypes. Clonotypes were classified as expanded or contracted when called significant by both edgeR and NoisET, with noise models trained on biological replicates. edgeR calls used a false discovery rate-adjusted p below 0.01 and a log2 fold-change threshold of 1. PCA with hierarchical clustering of max-normalized trajectories of the 1000 most abundant clonotypes was used as exploratory dynamics analysis. The CD4 or CD8 phenotype of responding clones was assigned using the separately sequenced CD4+ and CD8+ repertoires. TCRdb itself trimmed the public reads at Q25 with fastp, ran MiXCR and retained productive beta chains. Each CDR3 protein gets just one entry, which takes the most common genes and DNA from the rows behind it. TCRdb assigned the V and J calls; the authors' analysis was not used. This sample is represented by about 82,000 distinct CDR3 sequences; 13% of them were singletons. The biggest ten clones account for less than 45% of the sample.

The germline V gene encodes CDR1 LGHDT and CDR2 YNNKEL (reference sequence). Including the terminal cysteine and phenylalanine, the CDR3 comprises 14 residues. The DNA shown is the 42-base CDR3, in frame from base 1. V is reduced by 1 base and J by 3 bases, leaving a spacing of 10 bases between them. The chain is made from TRBV3-1 and TRBJ2-7; perhaps TRBD2 is the D gene, with 5 bases matching. This TCR came from a man in his late teens or twenties who had mild COVID-19 (a few samples of this study predate the infection). The sample titles of this study are shuffled in the database, so cell type and time point are left out; the donor was told from shared clones. The sample was PBMCs or a T cell subset sorted from them (not recorded which). This receptor carries the CDR3 CASSQGRLYYEQYF. The DNA is TGTGCCAGCAGCCAAGGTCGACTATACTACGAGCAGTACTTC.